One and the same sample provided the 23 T cell receptor beta chains below, sequenced in a study of blood T cell repertoires in COVID-19. TCRdb's table, derived via immunoSEQ multiplex PCR, lists solely in-frame clones and lacks some. The table includes about 200,000 clones, more than 70% detected once. Sequenced sample: peripheral blood. These receptors came from a man younger than 30 with active or convalescent COVID-19.

This chain links TRBV2 with TRBJ2-1, with 8 bases aligning to TRBD2. Germline trimming cut 5 bases from V and 3 bases from J; bases unmatched to any gene: 9. The CDR3 has 16 residues. Germline V gene data show CDR1 as SNHLY and CDR2 as FYNNEI. The CDR3: CASSLTGLAVYNEQFF. Here the CDR3 DNA reads TGTGCCAGCAGTCTGACCGGACTAGCTGTCTACAATGAGCAGTTCTTC.

V is TRBV18 and J is TRBJ2-1, with TRBD2 identical over 12 bases. Trimming at V came to 5 bases and at J to 8 bases, leaving 4 bases not matched to a gene. CDR3 size: 14 residues. CDR1 and CDR2 from the germline V gene are KGHSH and LQKENI. DNA for the CDR3: TGTGCCAGCTCATCTAGCGGGAGGGTCGATGAGCAGTTCTTC. Translated: CASSSSGRVDEQFF.

The V gene is TRBV4-3, the J gene TRBJ2-1; D may be TRBD1 (5 bases). This CDR3 comprises 18 residues. Germline CDR1 LGHNA, CDR2 YSLEER. The ends were cut back, 0 bases at V and 2 bases at J, with 17 bases in the middle. DNA of the CDR3: TGCGCCAGCAGCCAAGAAGTATTCAGACAGATCACCTACAATGAGCAGTTCTTC. It codes for CASSQEVFRQITYNEQFF.

This clone turned up a few times. V and J are TRBV12-5 and TRBJ2-2, with D possibly being TRBD2 (5 bases). The CDR3 totals 15 residues. Germline V CDR1 and CDR2: LGHNT, FRNRAP. Trimming took 1 base from V and 0 from J, leaving 6 bases between them. The CDR3 DNA is TGTGCTAGTGGTTTGGCTAGCCCGAACACCGGGGAGCTGTTTTTT. It encodes CASGLASPNTGELFF. Using reference TRBV12-5 and TRBJ2-2 for the parts outside the CDR3, the full variable domain is DARVTQTPRHKVTEMGQEVTMRCQPILGHNTVFWYRQTMMQGLELLAYFRNRAPLDDSGMPKDRFSAEMPDATLATLKIQPSEPRDSAVYFCASGLASPNTGELFFGEGSRLTVL.

This sequence joins TRBV12-5 and TRBJ1-5; 7 bases agree with TRBD1. Germline assignment: CDR1 LGHNT and CDR2 FRNRAP. The CDR3 contains 14 residues. V lost 5 bases to trimming and J lost 2 bases; unmatched junction nucleotides: 3. The chain's CDR3 is CASGNDRGNQPQHF. The DNA for the CDR3 is TGTGCTAGTGGTAACGACAGGGGCAATCAGCCCCAGCATTTT.

This clone has just one count. This chain joins TRBV7-9 and TRBJ1-1; D might be TRBD1 (5 bases). V shed 5 bases and J shed 0 bases, with 13 bases lying between them. In germline, CDR1 is SEHNR, CDR2 FQNEAQ (reference sequence). This CDR3 comprises 15 residues. The CDR3 spells CASSPVGTMNTEAFF. The CDR3 DNA follows: TGTGCCAGCAGCCCCGTCGGGACTATGAACACTGAAGCTTTCTTT.

This clone was detected a few times. The chain couples TRBV2 to TRBJ1-4; no firm D call. Trimming shortened V by 5 bases and J by 7 bases, and 17 bases separated the two germline ends. Germline CDR1 is SNHLY and CDR2 is FYNNEI. This CDR3 region has 15 residues. CDR3 nucleotide sequence: TGTGCCAGCAGTCCACGAGGGATCCGGAGTGAAAAACTGTTTTTT. Translation gives CASSPRGIRSEKLFF.

In this sample, this clone turned up once. This chain uses TRBV6-5 with TRBJ2-5; 8 bases match TRBD2. J lost 5 bases, V lost 0 bases, and 2 bases had no gene match. Germline assignment: CDR1 MNHEY and CDR2 SVGAGI. This CDR3 is 14 amino acids long. In DNA, the CDR3 is TGTGCCAGCAGTTACTCTCGGGGGGGGGAGACCCAGTACTTC. Residues: CASSYSRGGETQYF.

This clone has only one observation. The V call is TRBV10-3, the J call TRBJ2-3; 7 bases match TRBD1. V was pared by 9 bases and J by 5 bases, with 2 bases of the junction left unmatched. Germline CDR1 and CDR2: ENHRY and SYGVKD. The CDR3 has 11 residues. The CDR3 loop is CAISGGDTQYF. Written as DNA, the CDR3 is TGTGCCATTTCAGGGGGAGATACGCAGTATTTT.

The chain uses TRBV3-1 (or the pseudogene TRBV3-2) and TRBJ2-1, with 10 bases fitting TRBD2. CDR1 and CDR2 (germline): LGHDT, YNNKEL (reference sequence). V shed 4 bases, J shed 9 bases, and the junction held 12 bases outside the gene matches. This CDR3 spans 16 amino acids. The DNA for the CDR3 is TGTGCCAGCAGCCTCTTAGTCCCGGGACTAGCGTCTGAGCAGTTCTTC. Its translation is CASSLLVPGLASEQFF.

Regarding this clone: Additional DNA sequences in this sample encode the identical CDR3. The chain uses TRBV9 and TRBJ2-3; D uncertain. Trimming took off 1 base at V and 1 base at J, with 7 bases between the two ends. The CDR3 spans 14 residues. Germline assignment: CDR1 SGDLS and CDR2 YYNGEE. Written as DNA, the CDR3 is TGTGCCAGCAGCGTATTCTCGGGCACAGATACGCAGTATTTT. As protein: CASSVFSGTDTQYF.

The genes are TRBV27 and TRBJ1-2; 7 bases align to TRBD1. The CDR3 consists of 14 residues. J gave up 4 bases and V 2 bases, and 4 bases lay outside the gene matches. Germline CDR1 reads MNHEY; CDR2 reads SMNVEV (reference sequence). The CDR3 DNA sequence: TGTGCCAGCAGTTTACGGGACAGAGGCTATGGCTACACCTTC. As protein: CASSLRDRGYGYTF.

This chain links TRBV11-2 with TRBJ1-1; a weak D match, TRBD1 (6 bases). V was pared by 0 bases and J by 6 bases, with 11 bases between. The CDR3 sequence is 14 residues long. CDR1 and CDR2 from the germline V gene are SGHAT and FQNNGV. The CDR3 here is CASSLDVGASEAFF. DNA of the CDR3: TGTGCCAGCAGCTTAGATGTGGGGGCCTCTGAAGCTTTCTTT.

The rearrangement joins TRBV27 to TRBJ2-7; 13 bases are a match to TRBD2. This CDR3 comprises 14 residues. The V segment lost 4 bases and the J segment 6 bases; nucleotides outside the gene matches: 3. Germline values: CDR1 MNHEY, CDR2 SMNVEV (reference sequence). The CDR3 coding sequence is TGTGCCAGCAGTTGGACTAGCGGGAGTGTCGAGCAGTACTTC. Protein: CASSWTSGSVEQYF.

The genes are TRBV7-2 and TRBJ2-7; 11 bases line up with TRBD2. CDR1 and CDR2 from the germline V gene are SGHTA and FQGNSA. CDR3 size: 17 residues. The ends lost 3 bases at V and 2 bases at J; junction bases unmatched: 9. The CDR3 nucleotides read TGTGCCAGCAGCTTTAGAGACGCGGGACTAGCGGCCTACGAGCAGTACTTC. This gives the protein CASSFRDAGLAAYEQYF. The full variable domain, completed using reference TRBV7-2 and TRBJ2-7, is GAGVSQSPSNKVTEKGKDVELRCDPISGHTALYWYRQSLGQGLEFLIYFQGNSAPDKSGLPSDRFSAERTGGSVSTLTIQRTQQEDSAVYLCASSFRDAGLAAYEQYFGPGTRLTVT.

The genes are TRBV7-9 and TRBJ1-4; the D is unclear. CDR3 length: 13 residues. The V end was cut by 3 bases, the J end by 4 bases, with 6 bases between. CDR1 SEHNR and CDR2 FQNEAQ come from the germline V gene (reference sequence). CDR3 loop: CASSLALNEKLFF. The CDR3 DNA sequence: TGTGCCAGCAGCTTGGCCCTTAATGAAAAACTGTTTTTT. The full variable domain, its missing parts supplied by reference TRBV7-9 and TRBJ1-4, is DTGVSQNPRHKITKRGQNVTFRCDPISEHNRLYWYRQTLGQGPEFLTYFQNEAQLEKSRLLSDRFSAERPKGSFSTLEIQRTEQGDSAMYLCASSLALNEKLFFGSGTQLSVL.

The gene calls are TRBV2 and TRBJ2-7; 8 bases map to TRBD1. Germline trimming cut 6 bases from V and 2 bases from J; bases unmatched to any gene: 3. The CDR3 totals 13 residues. CDR1 and CDR2 from the germline V gene are SNHLY and FYNNEI. CDR3 bases: TGTGCCAGCAGGACAGGGGAGACCTACGAGCAGTACTTC. This sequence encodes CASRTGETYEQYF.

CDR3 nucleotide sequence: TGTGCCTGGAGTGTACGGTTGGGACAGAACCCCTACGGCTACACCTTC. Translating gives CAWSVRLGQNPYGYTF. V gene TRBV30 combines with J gene TRBJ1-2, with 7 bases identical to TRBD1. V gave up 0 bases and J gave up 8 bases; unmatched junction bases: 15. The CDR3 contains 16 residues. Germline assignment: CDR1 GTSNPN and CDR2 SVGIG (reference sequence).

This clone was found a few times. This chain joins TRBV12-5 and TRBJ1-1; 8 nucleotides align to TRBD1. Looked up from germline, CDR1 is LGHNT and CDR2 is FRNRAP. This CDR3 spans 17 amino acids. With V trimmed by 4 bases and J by 3 bases, 13 bases remained unmatched. In DNA, the CDR3 is TGTGCTAGTGGTTCCGGGACAGGATACCCGCCTGACACTGAAGCTTTCTTT. Protein product: CASGSGTGYPPDTEAFF.

The chain employs TRBV11-2 and TRBJ2-2; 10 bases align to TRBD1. This CDR3 has 15 residues. The germline V gene has CDR1 SGHAT and CDR2 FQNNGV. With V trimmed by 1 base and J by 4 bases, 0 bases remained unmatched. CDR3 nucleotides: TGTGCCAGCAGCTTAGGGGACAGGGGCACCGGGGAGCTGTTTTTT. Protein sequence: CASSLGDRGTGELFF. Variable domain in full (rest from reference TRBV11-2 and TRBJ2-2): EAGVAQSPRYKIIEKRQSVAFWCNPISGHATLYWYQQILGQGPKLLIQFQNNGVVDDSQLPKDRFSAERLKGVDSTLKIQPAKLEDSAVYLCASSLGDRGTGELFFGEGSRLTVL.

The chain couples TRBV19 to TRBJ2-3, with TRBD2 matching 7 bases. The trim removed 3 bases at V and 1 base at J, leaving 7 bases unmatched. Germline CDR1 is LNHDA and CDR2 is SQIVND (reference sequence). The CDR3 sequence is 16 residues long. DNA for the CDR3: TGTGCCAGTAGTATCGGGAGCGGGGAAGGCACAGATACGCAGTATTTT. This codes for CASSIGSGEGTDTQYF.

A note on this clone: Different DNA sequences within this sample yield the same CDR3. V and J are TRBV5-4 and TRBJ1-1, with D uncertain. Germline CDR1 is SGHNT and CDR2 is YYREEE (reference sequence). This CDR3 contains 12 residues. Trimming removed 4 bases from V and 4 bases from J, with 8 bases in between. The CDR3, as DNA: TGTGCCAGCAGCCCCGGAGGCACTGAAGCTTTCTTT. Translated, it gives CASSPGGTEAFF.

CDR3 sequence reads: CASGLVTGNTGELFF. Here the CDR3 DNA reads TGTGCTAGTGGTTTGGTTACTGGGAACACCGGGGAGCTGTTTTTT. The rearrangement joins TRBV12-5 to TRBJ2-2; no clear D gene. The CDR3 has 15 amino acids. V lost 0 bases, J lost 1 base, and 6 bases lay in between. Germline CDR1 and CDR2: LGHNT and FRNRAP.